Below, one T cell receptor (beta chain) is given with its context. Its matching antigen is unknown. This CDR3 has 12 amino acids. Germline CDR1 reads SEHNR; CDR2 reads FQNEAQ (reference sequence). V was shortened by 6 bases and J by 8 bases, with 11 bases between the two germline ends. The sample is drawn from a study of early T cells in non-severe SARS-CoV-2 infection. Study-level findings and limits: VDJdb matching skewed toward anti-spike CD8 responses, missing private and CD4 specificities.

Unique molecular identifiers were attached to individual cDNA molecules. TCRdb processed the 5' RACE reads anew with MiXCR; each CDR3 protein has one entry. This table has just under 65,000 distinct CDR3 sequences, less than 9.5% appearing once. The input for sequencing was whole blood, taken at baseline. The TCR was taken from an adult who was a healthcare worker with PCR-confirmed SARS-CoV-2 infection or an uninfected control (not recorded which). V is TRBV7-9 and J is TRBJ2-1; D may be TRBD2 (6 bases). The CDR3 is CASSVRRDEQFF. CDR3 DNA sequence: TGTGCCAGCAGTGTTAGGAGGGATGAGCAGTTCTTC.